Here is one TCR beta chain with its context. CDR1 is SGHTS, CDR2 YDEGEE, per germline. Trimming stripped 4 bases from V and 7 bases from J, with 11 bases between. The CDR3 is made up of 13 amino acids. The source of the sample is a study of blood T cell repertoires in COVID-19. Study context: Italy, Spain and the United States were the sources of the convalescent and acute COVID-19 samples. Sources were T cells, B-cell-depleted T cells, or PBMCs; the material itself was cDNA or gDNA.

In the original analysis: Amplifying reference gene primers gave estimates of nucleated cell counts. Produced via immunoSEQ multiplex PCR; TCRdb's table is partial and in-frame only. The D gene and trimming were derived from the DNA, and the V and J assignments and clone size from that table. There are about 210,000 clones in the sample; roughly 94% occur only once, and 1% to 1.5% lies in the top ten. The sequencing input was peripheral blood. This sequence joins TRBV5-8 and TRBJ2-2, with D maybe TRBD2 (5 bases). This clonotype was obtained from a man aged 25 to 45 with acute or convalescent COVID-19. The CDR3 coding sequence is TGTGCCAGCAGCAGTGGTGGGAGCGGGGAGCTGTTTTTT. It specifies CASSSGGSGELFF.